These 8 T cell receptor beta chains came from one sample sequenced in a study of T cells after yellow fever vaccination. TCRdb called the 5' RACE reads again in MiXCR, with one record for every CDR3 protein. The sample has roughly 320,000 distinct CDR3 sequences; over 8.5% are singletons. This specimen consisted of CD4+ T cells sorted from PBMCs, obtained 45 days after the yellow fever booster vaccination. Source of these receptors: a man aged 18 to 30 who received the YFV17D yellow fever vaccine.

This clonotype was counted only a few times. J is TRBJ1-1 and V is TRBV10-3; unclear D gene. Per germline, CDR1 ENHRY and CDR2 SYGVKD. The V and J ends lost 7 bases and 0 bases respectively, with 9 bases between them. This CDR3 has 13 amino acids. The CDR3 here is CAINLQMNTEAFF. CDR3 nucleotide sequence: TGTGCCATCAATCTCCAGATGAACACTGAAGCTTTCTTT.

In its sample, this clonotype was seen a few times. The chain links TRBV11-2 to TRBJ1-3; possibly TRBD1 for D (6 bases). The CDR3 is 15 residues long. CDR1 and CDR2 (germline): SGHAT, FQNNGV. The V end lost 6 bases, the J end lost 0 bases, and 12 bases lay between the germline ends. CDR3 loop: CASSPGTNSGNTIYF. CDR3 in DNA: TGTGCCAGCAGTCCCGGGACAAACTCTGGAAACACCATATATTTT. The full variable domain, in which reference TRBV11-2 and TRBJ1-3 provide the parts outside the CDR3, is EAGVAQSPRYKIIEKRQSVAFWCNPISGHATLYWYQQILGQGPKLLIQFQNNGVVDDSQLPKDRFSAERLKGVDSTLKIQPAKLEDSAVYLCASSPGTNSGNTIYFGEGSWLTVV.

This clonotype was recorded at least ten times. The genes are TRBV7-9 and TRBJ2-7; D remains ambiguous. From germline, CDR1 is SEHNR and CDR2 FQNEAQ (reference sequence). Between the trimmed V and J ends, which lost 5 bases and 1 base, there was a span of 3 bases. The CDR3 sequence is 11 residues long. CDR3 sequence reads: CASSLSYEQYF. The CDR3 DNA is TGTGCCAGCAGCCTGTCCTACGAGCAGTACTTC.

The rearrangement links TRBV7-8 to TRBJ1-3; tentatively, D is TRBD1 (5 bases). V lost 3 bases and J lost 0, with 15 bases in between. The V gene's germline CDR1 is SGHVS and CDR2 FQNEAQ. This CDR3 is built from 17 residues. The CDR3 nucleotides are TGTGCCAGCAGCTTCCGAGGGACGACTCTCTCTGGAAACACCATATATTTT. Its translation: CASSFRGTTLSGNTIYF.

This clonotype was counted only a few times. The chain joins TRBV11-2 to TRBJ2-5, with D unresolved. This CDR3 is built from 14 residues. V was clipped by 5 bases and J by 4 bases, with 14 bases between them. Looked up from germline, CDR1 is SGHAT and CDR2 is FQNNGV. The CDR3 loop reads CASSPPAVRETQYF. In DNA form, the CDR3 reads TGTGCCAGCAGCCCTCCGGCGGTGCGAGAGACCCAGTACTTC.

This clonotype was observed many times. This chain links TRBV12-3 or TRBV12-4 with TRBJ2-3, with D hard to call. Trimming left V 5 bases short and J 6 bases short, with 6 bases between. This CDR3 contains 11 residues. CDR3 DNA sequence: TGTGCCAGCAGTGTCAGGGATACGCAGTATTTT. Its translation is CASSVRDTQYF.

This chain joins TRBV5-6 and TRBJ1-4; D possibly corresponds to TRBD1 (6 bases). V was pared by 4 bases and J by 8 bases, with 18 bases between. The CDR3 spans 15 residues. The germline gives CDR1 SGHDT, CDR2 YYEEEE. The CDR3 spells CASSLIQGLKEKLFF. In DNA, the CDR3 is TGTGCCAGCAGCCTCATACAGGGACTGAAGGAAAAACTGTTTTTT.

There are a few counts of this clonotype. CDR3 residues: CASSPGLAGGRHTQYF. The CDR3 nucleotides are TGCGCCAGCAGCCCGGGACTAGCGGGGGGGCGTCATACGCAGTATTTT. J is TRBJ2-3 and V is TRBV4-1, with 16 bases that match TRBD2. CDR3 length: 16 amino acids. Per the germline V gene, CDR1 is MGHRA and CDR2 is YSYEKL. Unmatched junction bases numbered 5, after V lost 4 bases and J lost 7 bases.